The rows below give T cell receptor beta chains drawn from one sample of a study of CD8+ T cells in alopecia areata. TCRdb's table, derived via immunoSEQ multiplex PCR, lists solely in-frame clones and lacks some. This sample has approximately 89,000 clones, with about 53% found just once. Source material: NKG2D-high CD8+ T cells sorted from blood. Every receptor here comes from a human donor with alopecia areata. The CDR3 runs from the conserved cysteine through the conserved F or W. D genes are given only for firm matches. The size entry is marked missing in some rows and otherwise reads once, few, many or a size class.

j_call	v_call	clone_size	d_call	cdr3_aa	cdr3_nt
TRBJ2-1	TRBV5-1	NA	NA	CASSLVFKGRYEQFF	TGCGCCAGCAGCTTGGTATTCAAAGGTCGTTATGAGCAGTTCTTC
TRBJ1-1	TRBV9	NA	NA	CASNGGMDTEAFF	TGTGCCAGCAATGGAGGTATGGACACTGAAGCTTTCTTT
TRBJ2-6	TRBV4-1	NA	NA	CASSQWGANVLTF	TGCGCCAGCAGCCAATGGGGGGCCAACGTCCTGACTTTC
TRBJ2-3	TRBV29-1	NA	TRBD2	CSAGLAAISTDTQYF	TGCAGCGCGGGACTAGCGGCCATTAGCACAGATACGCAGTATTTT
TRBJ2-7	TRBV29-1	few	TRBD2	CSVEGLADSYEQYF	TGCAGCGTTGAGGGCCTAGCGGACTCCTACGAGCAGTACTTC
TRBJ2-2	TRBV2	once	TRBD2	CASSAGGIGNTGELFF	TGTGCCAGCAGTGCGGGGGGTATTGGGAACACCGGGGAGCTGTTTTTT
TRBJ2-7	TRBV6-6	few	NA	CASSYSNEQYF	TGTGCCAGCAGTTACTCGAACGAGCAGTACTTC
TRBJ2-7	TRBV5-6	NA	NA	CASSYGPADEQYF	TGTGCCAGCAGCTACGGGCCGGCCGACGAGCAGTACTTC
TRBJ2-3	TRBV4-3	NA	TRBD2	CASSPGTSGSADTQYF	TGCGCCAGCAGCCCCGGGACTAGCGGGAGTGCCGATACGCAGTATTTT
TRBJ2-7	TRBV27	NA	TRBD2	CASSFLRDSGSEQYF	TGTGCCAGCAGCTTTCTCCGGGATAGCGGGAGCGAGCAGTACTTC
TRBJ2-6	TRBV2	NA	TRBD1	CASSRQGYSGANVLTF	TGTGCCAGCAGTCGACAGGGGTACTCTGGGGCCAACGTCCTGACTTTC
TRBJ2-2	TRBV4-1	few	NA	CASSQEPAPTGELFF	TGCGCCAGCAGCCAAGAGCCCGCCCCCACCGGGGAGCTGTTTTTT
TRBJ2-7	TRBV6-6	NA	TRBD1	CASTPQGVNEQYF	TGTGCCAGCACCCCGCAGGGGGTAAACGAGCAGTACTTC
TRBJ2-6	TRBV7-3	NA	NA	CASSPTPPGANVLTF	TGTGCCAGCAGCCCCACCCCGCCGGGGGCCAACGTCCTGACTTTC
TRBJ2-1	TRBV6-5	few	NA	CASSFVNEQFF	TGTGCCAGCAGTTTTGTCAATGAGCAGTTCTTC
TRBJ2-1	TRBV6-5	NA	NA	CASSYVDTNEQFF	TGTGCCAGCAGTTACGTGGACACCAATGAGCAGTTCTTC
TRBJ2-7	TRBV30	few	TRBD2	CAWSGSGRDPYEQYF	TGTGCCTGGAGTGGGTCAGGGAGGGACCCCTACGAGCAGTACTTC
TRBJ2-7	TRBV29-1	NA	TRBD2	CSVEGTELSGSLYEQYF	TGCAGCGTTGAAGGGACAGAGCTTAGCGGGAGTCTATACGAGCAGTACTTC
TRBJ2-1	TRBV12-5	NA	NA	CASGLTRVEQFF	TGTGCTAGTGGTTTAACGCGGGTGGAGCAGTTCTTC
TRBJ2-7	TRBV7-2	NA	NA	CASSLAGGMDEQYF	TGTGCCAGCAGCTTAGCTGGGGGGATGGACGAGCAGTACTTC
TRBJ2-7	TRBV7-2	few	TRBD1	CASSLVSQGARDYEQYF	TGTGCCAGCAGCTTAGTTAGCCAGGGGGCGAGGGACTACGAGCAGTACTTC
TRBJ2-2	TRBV5-1	NA	NA	CASSQGTDTGELFF	TGCGCCAGCAGCCAGGGGACGGACACCGGGGAGCTGTTTTTT
TRBJ2-7	TRBV29-1	few	NA	CSAADGLSYEQYF	TGCAGCGCGGCGGACGGTCTGTCCTACGAGCAGTACTTC
TRBJ2-1	TRBV9	NA	NA	CASSHPLIASVYNEQFF	TGTGCCAGCAGCCACCCCTTAATTGCGTCTGTCTACAATGAGCAGTTCTTC
TRBJ2-3	TRBV28	many	NA	CASSYDTQYF	TGTGCCAGCAGTTATGATACGCAGTATTTT
TRBJ2-1	TRBV29-1	NA	NA	CSVDGHEQFF	TGCAGCGTTGATGGCCATGAGCAGTTCTTC
TRBJ2-7	TRBV30	NA	TRBD1	CACVTGSTYEQYF	TGTGCCTGCGTGACAGGGTCAACCTACGAGCAGTACTTC
TRBJ2-7	TRBV5-4	few	NA	CASSLRGVYEQYF	TGTGCCAGCAGCTTGAGGGGGGTCTACGAGCAGTACTTC
TRBJ2-7	TRBV6-5	NA	TRBD1	CASSRGQGAREQYF	TGTGCCAGCAGCCGGGGACAGGGGGCTCGTGAGCAGTACTTC
TRBJ1-2	TRBV29-1	few	NA	CSLGYDYGYTF	TGCAGTCTGGGATACGACTATGGCTACACCTTC
TRBJ2-7	TRBV2	NA	NA	CASSDPRGSSYEQYF	TGTGCCAGCAGTGATCCTCGCGGAAGCTCCTACGAGCAGTACTTC
TRBJ2-7	TRBV13	NA	NA	CASSLGNSYEQYF	TGTGCCAGCAGCTTAGGCAACTCCTACGAGCAGTACTTC
TRBJ2-3	TRBV7-9	NA	NA	CASSSRGGGDADTQYF	TGTGCCAGCAGCTCTCGAGGAGGGGGCGACGCAGATACGCAGTATTTT
TRBJ2-1	TRBV18	NA	TRBD1	CASSPSPGGRYNEQFF	TGTGCCAGCTCTCCCTCTCCAGGGGGCAGGTACAATGAGCAGTTCTTC
TRBJ2-3	TRBV6-5	NA	NA	CASRGLDTQYF	TGTGCCAGCAGGGGTTTAGATACGCAGTATTTT
TRBJ1-2	TRBV29-1	NA	NA	CSVEDPRTEHYGYTF	TGCAGCGTTGAAGATCCTAGGACGGAGCACTATGGCTACACCTTC
TRBJ2-1	TRBV29-1	few	TRBD2	CSVEDDSGRESSYNEQFF	TGCAGCGTTGAAGACGATTCGGGGCGGGAGAGCTCCTACAATGAGCAGTTCTTC
TRBJ2-1	TRBV7-8	NA	NA	CASSYRVNEQFF	TGTGCCAGCAGCTATAGAGTCAATGAGCAGTTCTTC
TRBJ2-7	TRBV27	NA	NA	CASSSPYEQYF	TGTGCCAGCAGTTCCCCCTACGAGCAGTACTTC
TRBJ2-5	TRBV7-9	NA	NA	CASSLLGETQYF	TGTGCCAGCAGCCTTTTAGGCGAGACCCAGTACTTC
TRBJ2-7	TRBV5-4	NA	TRBD2	CASSFLLADSYEQYF	TGTGCCAGCAGCTTTCTACTAGCGGACTCCTACGAGCAGTACTTC
TRBJ2-7	TRBV28	NA	NA	CATSLEQYF	TGTGCCACCTCTCTAGAGCAGTACTTC
TRBJ2-3	TRBV4-3	NA	NA	CASSQQLFSGSYYDTDTQYF	TGCGCCAGCAGCCAACAACTATTTAGCGGAAGCTACTATGACACAGATACGCAGTATTTT
TRBJ2-7	TRBV29-1	NA	NA	CSVDGSSYEQYF	TGCAGCGTTGATGGCAGCTCCTACGAGCAGTATTTC
TRBJ2-2	TRBV9	once	TRBD1	CASSPPGQGGTGELFF	TGTGCCAGCAGCCCCCCGGGACAGGGTGGGACCGGGGAGCTGTTTTTT
TRBJ2-7	TRBV4-3	NA	TRBD1	CASSQHDRDSSYEQYF	TGCGCCAGCAGCCAGCACGACAGGGATAGCTCCTACGAGCAGTACTTC
TRBJ2-7	TRBV9	NA	TRBD2	CASSVERDPSYEQYF	TGTGCCAGCAGCGTCGAGCGGGACCCCTCCTACGAGCAGTACTTC
TRBJ2-1	TRBV7-2	few	TRBD2	CASSWTLGGSYNEQFF	TGTGCCAGCAGCTGGACCCTCGGGGGGTCCTACAATGAGCAGTTCTTC
TRBJ1-4	TRBV28	few	NA	CASSPRTAPNEKLFF	TGTGCCAGCAGTCCCCGGACAGCTCCTAATGAAAAACTGTTTTTT
TRBJ2-7	TRBV7-9	NA	NA	CASSLAGRRYEQYF	TGTGCCAGCAGCTTAGCCGGCAGGAGATACGAGCAGTACTTC
TRBJ2-5	TRBV2	NA	NA	CASITHGARPQETQYF	TGTGCCAGCATCACACACGGGGCGAGACCCCAAGAGACCCAGTACTTC
TRBJ2-5	TRBV20-1	NA	TRBD2	CSAGTRETQYF	TGCAGTGCTGGGACTAGGGAGACCCAGTACTTC
TRBJ2-1	TRBV6-5	NA	TRBD1	CASSYTGGTYNEQFF	TGTGCCAGCAGTTATACAGGGGGCACCTACAATGAGCAGTTCTTC
TRBJ2-7	TRBV28	NA	TRBD1	CASSLSGGLLSYEQYF	TGTGCCAGCAGTTTATCAGGGGGCCTACTCTCCTACGAGCAGTACTTC